This T cell receptor (beta chain) is from a study of OX40 agonist ivuxolimab in advanced cancers. Study-wide context: Patients were treated with ivuxolimab, an agonistic anti-OX40 (CD134) antibody.

Germline loops: CDR1 SGHTA, CDR2 FQGTGA. V was clipped by 0 bases and J by 0 bases, with 9 bases between them. There are 16 residues in the CDR3. Regarding this clone: What it recognizes is unknown.

This table comes from immunoSEQ multiplex PCR, and its TCRdb copy is limited to in-frame clones, with some not included. Here the sample spans 65,000 to 95,000 clones, more than 90% being singletons. Study findings and constraints: The specificity for antigen of the expanded peripheral T cells was not determined.

This sequence joins TRBV7-3 and TRBJ2-1; D perhaps matches TRBD2 (6 bases). The TCR originated in an adult with an advanced solid tumor such as melanoma, head and neck, liver or kidney cancer. The sequencing used CD4+ or CD8+ T cells sorted from blood, collected in a trial of the OX40 agonist ivuxolimab. CDR3 nucleotides: TGTGCCAGCAGCTTAACGCACGGGAGCTCCTACAATGAGCAGTTCTTC. Amino acid sequence: CASSLTHGSSYNEQFF.